The T cell receptor beta chain under discussion was sequenced for a study of blood T cell repertoires in COVID-19. Study overall: Acute-phase and convalescent COVID-19 samples originated in the United States, Italy and Spain. The cDNA or gDNA used as material had been derived from T cells, B-cell-depleted T cells, or PBMCs.

CDR1 and CDR2 from the germline V gene are SGDLS and YYNGEE. Trimming left V 4 bases short and J 3 bases short, with 16 bases between. The CDR3 runs to 15 residues. The authors' processing: Reference gene primers were amplified, and this amplification served to estimate nucleated cell counts. Sequencing used immunoSEQ multiplex PCR; TCRdb keeps in-frame clones, though not all of them. V and J calls and clone size are as listed in that table; D and trimming were resolved from the DNA. The profile covers approximately 400,000 clones, with over 65% appearing a single time and around 1% taken by the ten largest.

The chain employs TRBV9 and TRBJ2-5; TRBD2 is a possible D gene (6 bases). This TCR derives from a human donor with acute or convalescent COVID-19. The donor label of this sample is uncertain. Sequencing was carried out using peripheral blood. This CDR3 is CASSPRRRGEETQYF. CDR3 DNA: TGTGCCAGCAGCCCTCGAAGGAGGGGCGAAGAGACCCAGTACTTC. Drawing the rest from reference TRBV9 and TRBJ2-5, the complete variable domain is DSGVTQTPKHLITATGQRVTLRCSPRSGDLSVYWYQQSLDQGLQFLIQYYNGEERAKGNILERFSAQQFPDLHSELNLSSLELGDSALYFCASSPRRRGEETQYFGPGTRLLVL.